These 16 T cell receptor beta chains share one sample of origin, sequenced in a study of blood T cell repertoires in COVID-19. Profiling relied on immunoSEQ multiplex PCR, and the TCRdb table lists in-frame clones only, not all of them. The table has around 250,000 clones, about 83% seen once. Sequenced input: peripheral blood. Receptors originate from a man at least 80 years old with acute or convalescent COVID-19.

The CDR3 DNA reads TGTGCCAGCAGTTTACTGGGACAGGGACATGAGCAGTTCTTC. Its protein is CASSLLGQGHEQFF. The chain combines TRBV27 with TRBJ2-1, with 9 bases that match TRBD1. Germline V gene data show CDR1 as MNHEY and CDR2 as SMNVEV (reference sequence). V lost 2 bases and J lost 8; bases outside the gene matches: 4. The CDR3 totals 14 residues.

For the CDR3, the DNA is TGTGCCTGGAGTGCCGAGGGCCCCGGGGAGCTGTTTTTT. Its translation: CAWSAEGPGELFF. The chain uses TRBV30 and TRBJ2-2; D might be TRBD2 (5 bases). V lost 1 base to trimming and J lost 6 bases, with 9 bases between them. Germline V lookup: CDR1 GTSNPN, CDR2 SVGIG (reference sequence). CDR3 length equals 13 residues.

V and J are TRBV6-5 and TRBJ2-1; 8 nucleotides match TRBD1. The CDR3 spans 15 residues. Per germline, CDR1 MNHEY and CDR2 SVGAGI. J lost 10 bases, V lost 6 bases, and 14 bases had no gene match. CDR3 DNA sequence: TGTGCCAGCAGCCCACTAGGGCAGGGGGCGTGGGAGCAGTTCTTC. This gives the protein CASSPLGQGAWEQFF.

The rearrangement links TRBV28 to TRBJ1-2; D ambiguous. Germline V gene lookup returns CDR1 MDHEN and CDR2 SYDVKM. Trimming took off 6 bases at V and 0 bases at J, with 8 bases between the two ends. The CDR3 totals 13 residues. The DNA for the CDR3 is TGTGCCAGCAGGGTTGGCCCTAACTATGGCTACACCTTC. Protein: CASRVGPNYGYTF.

The genes are TRBV4-1 and TRBJ1-1; D not resolved. Trimming removed 0 bases from V and 5 bases from J, with 16 bases in between. The CDR3 loop spans 16 amino acids. Germline CDR1 reads MGHRA; CDR2 reads YSYEKL. This chain's CDR3 is CASSQDVGGLRTEAFF. The CDR3 bases are TGCGCCAGCAGCCAAGATGTTGGAGGGCTTCGGACTGAAGCTTTCTTT.

V gene TRBV10-3 combines with J gene TRBJ2-7; 7 nucleotides match TRBD1. The CDR3 length is 13 residues. The germline V gene has CDR1 ENHRY and CDR2 SYGVKD. V lost 6 bases and J lost 5; bases outside the gene matches: 7. The DNA for the CDR3 is TGTGCCATCAGCGACTCAGGGGGTGACGAGCAGTACTTC. Translating gives CAISDSGGDEQYF.

The rearrangement uses TRBV11-2 and TRBJ1-6; D ambiguous. This CDR3 spans 14 amino acids. Trimming took off 1 base at V and 10 bases at J, with 11 bases between the two ends. Germline loops: CDR1 SGHAT, CDR2 FQNNGV. CDR3 loop: CASSLAELASPLHF. CDR3 coding DNA: TGTGCCAGCAGCTTAGCGGAGCTCGCCTCACCCCTCCACTTT.

This clone was counted between two and nine times. The chain is built from TRBV19 and TRBJ1-5, with TRBD1 matching 8 bases. The CDR3 extends over 13 amino acids. Germline CDR1 is LNHDA and CDR2 is SQIVND (reference sequence). The J segment lost 7 bases and the V segment lost 7 bases, leaving 6 bases of the junction unmatched. DNA of the CDR3: TGTGCCAGTACCCCGGACAGGGACCAGCCCCAGCATTTT. Protein: CASTPDRDQPQHF.

This chain links TRBV5-1 with TRBJ1-2, with D possibly matching TRBD1 (5 bases). Deletions cut 7 bases from V and 2 bases from J, with 15 bases between. There are 14 residues in the CDR3. Germline CDR1 reads SGHRS; CDR2 reads YFSETQ. The CDR3, as DNA: TGCGCCAGCGGGCTTATGGGGGGGAACTATGGCTACACCTTC. Translating gives CASGLMGGNYGYTF. Looking up the rest from reference TRBV5-1 and TRBJ1-2 gives the full variable domain: KAGVTQTPRYLIKTRGQQVTLSCSPISGHRSVSWYQQTPGQGLQFLFEYFSETQRNKGNFPGRFSGRQFSNSRSEMNVSTLELGDSALYLCASGLMGGNYGYTFGSGTRLTVV.

The chain combines TRBV24-1 with TRBJ2-1; D may be TRBD2 (6 bases). The CDR3 is made up of 13 amino acids. The V gene lost 4 bases and the J gene lost 7 bases, with 10 bases spanning the gap. The germline V gene has CDR1 KGHDR and CDR2 SFDVKD. DNA of the CDR3: TGTGCCACCAGTGACATCGGGGGAAATGAGCAGTTCTTC. Amino acid sequence: CATSDIGGNEQFF.

The V and J genes are TRBV14 and TRBJ1-1; D uncertain. The germline V gene has CDR1 SGHDN and CDR2 FVKESK. V was cut by 3 bases and J by 6 bases, with 14 bases left in between. This CDR3 has 14 amino acids. This CDR3 reads CASSHIGGSPEAFF. The CDR3 bases are TGTGCCAGCAGCCACATAGGAGGAAGCCCTGAAGCTTTCTTT.

The DNA of the CDR3 is TGTGCCAGTAGTATAGGACAGCTGAGTGGCACAGATACGCAGTATTTT. It encodes CASSIGQLSGTDTQYF. The J gene is TRBJ2-3, the V gene TRBV19, with D tentatively TRBD1 (5 bases). V lost 1 base and J lost 1, with 12 bases in between. CDR3 length: 16 residues. Germline V CDR1 and CDR2: LNHDA, SQIVND (reference sequence).

V is TRBV19 and J is TRBJ1-1; D remains ambiguous. Germline assignment: CDR1 LNHDA and CDR2 SQIVND (reference sequence). This CDR3 is 16 amino acids long. Deletions cut 0 bases from V and 4 bases from J, with 15 bases between. Written as DNA, the CDR3 is TGTGCCAGTAGTATAGAGACGGGAGGGCCGGGCACTGAAGCTTTCTTT. This gives the protein CASSIETGGPGTEAFF.

The chain has TRBV11-2 and TRBJ1-1; TRBD1 is a possible D gene (6 bases). The CDR3 consists of 15 residues. Germline CDR1 reads SGHAT; CDR2 reads FQNNGV. Trimming shortened V by 4 bases and J by 0 bases, and 12 bases separated the two germline ends. CDR3 residues: CASSSQGPMNTEAFF. In DNA form, the CDR3 reads TGTGCCAGCAGCTCCCAGGGGCCAATGAACACTGAAGCTTTCTTT.

This clone was counted only a few times. CDR3 DNA sequence: TGTGCCAGCTCACCAGGGGCGGGAGGCTACACCTTC. It codes for CASSPGAGGYTF. The genes are TRBV18 and TRBJ1-2, with D possibly being TRBD1 (5 bases). CDR3 size: 12 residues. Trimming stripped 2 bases from V and 8 bases from J, with 9 bases between. In germline, CDR1 is KGHSH, CDR2 LQKENI.

The chain employs TRBV6-5 and TRBJ2-1; 8 bases align to TRBD2. J was trimmed by 9 bases and V by 6 bases; bases with no gene match: 7. There are 13 residues in the CDR3. Germline values: CDR1 MNHEY, CDR2 SVGAGI. In DNA form, the CDR3 reads TGTGCCAGCAGGACCACTAGCGGAGGTGAGCAGTTCTTC. Translation gives CASRTTSGGEQFF.